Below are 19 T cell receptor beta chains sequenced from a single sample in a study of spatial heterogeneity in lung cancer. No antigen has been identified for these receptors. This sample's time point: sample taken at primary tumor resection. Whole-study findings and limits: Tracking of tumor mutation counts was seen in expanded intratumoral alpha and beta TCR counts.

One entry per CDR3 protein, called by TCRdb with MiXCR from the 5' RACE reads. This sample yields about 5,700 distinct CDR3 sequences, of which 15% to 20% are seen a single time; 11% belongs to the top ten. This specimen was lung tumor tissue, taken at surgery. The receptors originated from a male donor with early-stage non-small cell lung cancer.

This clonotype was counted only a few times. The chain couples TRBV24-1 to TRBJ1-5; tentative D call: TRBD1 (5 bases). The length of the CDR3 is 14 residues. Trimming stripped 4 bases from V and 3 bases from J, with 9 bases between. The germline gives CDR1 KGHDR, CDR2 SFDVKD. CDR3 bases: TGTGCCACCAGTGAAGGCAGGGTCAATCAGCCCCAGCATTTT. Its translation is CATSEGRVNQPQHF.

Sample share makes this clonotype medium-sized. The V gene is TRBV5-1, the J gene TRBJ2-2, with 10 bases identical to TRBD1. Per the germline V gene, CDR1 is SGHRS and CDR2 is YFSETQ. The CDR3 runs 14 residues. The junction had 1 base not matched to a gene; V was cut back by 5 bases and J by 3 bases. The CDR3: CASRGTGDTGELFF. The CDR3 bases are TGCGCCAGCAGAGGGACAGGGGACACCGGGGAGCTGTTTTTT.

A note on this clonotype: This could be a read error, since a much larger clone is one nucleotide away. CDR3 sequence reads: CASSLRAARELDTEAFF. The DNA of the CDR3 is TGTGCCAGCAGTTTAAGGGCGGCCAGGGAGCTCGACACTGAAGCTTTCTTT. The V and J genes are TRBV27 and TRBJ1-1; maybe TRBD1 (5 bases). In germline, CDR1 is MNHEY, CDR2 SMNVEV (reference sequence). The CDR3 covers 17 residues. The V end was cut by 2 bases, the J end by 3 bases, with 19 bases between.

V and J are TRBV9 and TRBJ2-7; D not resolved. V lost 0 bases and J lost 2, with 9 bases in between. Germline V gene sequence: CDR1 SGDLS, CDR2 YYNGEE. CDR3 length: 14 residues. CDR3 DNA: TGTGCCAGCAGCGTAGTGCCAGACACCTACGAGCAGTACTTC. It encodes CASSVVPDTYEQYF.

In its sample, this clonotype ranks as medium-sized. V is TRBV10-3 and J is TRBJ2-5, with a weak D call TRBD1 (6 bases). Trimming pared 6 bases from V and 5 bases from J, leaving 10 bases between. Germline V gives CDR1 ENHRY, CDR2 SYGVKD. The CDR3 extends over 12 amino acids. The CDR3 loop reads CAISQGSETQYF. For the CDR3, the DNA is TGTGCCATCAGCCAGGGGTCGGAGACCCAGTACTTC.

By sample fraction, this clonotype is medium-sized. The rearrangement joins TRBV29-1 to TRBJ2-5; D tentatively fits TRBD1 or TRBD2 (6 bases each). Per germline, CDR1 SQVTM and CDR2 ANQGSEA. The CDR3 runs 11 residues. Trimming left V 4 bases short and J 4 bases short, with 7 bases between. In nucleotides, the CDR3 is TGCAGCGTTGCGGGGGCAGAGACCCAGTACTTC. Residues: CSVAGAETQYF.

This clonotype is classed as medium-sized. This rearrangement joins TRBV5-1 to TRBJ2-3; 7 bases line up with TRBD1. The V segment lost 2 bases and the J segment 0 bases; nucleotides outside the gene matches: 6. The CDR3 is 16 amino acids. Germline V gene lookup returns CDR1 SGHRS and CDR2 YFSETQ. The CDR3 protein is CASSLQGTSSTDTQYF. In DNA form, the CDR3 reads TGCGCCAGCAGCTTACAGGGGACGAGTAGCACAGATACGCAGTATTTT.

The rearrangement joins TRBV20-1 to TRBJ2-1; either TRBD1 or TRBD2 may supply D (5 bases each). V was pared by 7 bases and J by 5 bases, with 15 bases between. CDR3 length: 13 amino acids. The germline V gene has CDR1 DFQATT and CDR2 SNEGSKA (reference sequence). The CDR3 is CSEGALGDNEQFF. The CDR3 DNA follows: TGCAGTGAAGGGGCCCTGGGGGACAATGAGCAGTTCTTC.

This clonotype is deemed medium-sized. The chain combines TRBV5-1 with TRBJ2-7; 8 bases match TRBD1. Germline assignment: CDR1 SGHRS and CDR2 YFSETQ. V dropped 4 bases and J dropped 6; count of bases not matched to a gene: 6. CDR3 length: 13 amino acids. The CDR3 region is CASSSGQGREQYF. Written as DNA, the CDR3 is TGCGCCAGCAGCAGCGGACAGGGTCGCGAGCAGTACTTC.

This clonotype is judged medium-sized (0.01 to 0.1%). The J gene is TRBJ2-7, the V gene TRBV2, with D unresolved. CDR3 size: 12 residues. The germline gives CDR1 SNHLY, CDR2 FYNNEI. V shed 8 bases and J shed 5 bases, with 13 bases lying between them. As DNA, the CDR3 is TGTGCCAGCGCCCCCTTTGGGGACGAGCAGTACTTC. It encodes CASAPFGDEQYF.

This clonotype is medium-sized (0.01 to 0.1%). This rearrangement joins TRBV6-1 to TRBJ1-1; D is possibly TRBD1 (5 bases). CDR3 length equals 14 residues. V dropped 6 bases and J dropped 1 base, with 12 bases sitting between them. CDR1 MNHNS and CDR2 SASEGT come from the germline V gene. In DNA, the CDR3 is TGTGCCAGCAGGTCGACAGATGCGAACACTGAAGCTTTCTTT. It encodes CASRSTDANTEAFF.

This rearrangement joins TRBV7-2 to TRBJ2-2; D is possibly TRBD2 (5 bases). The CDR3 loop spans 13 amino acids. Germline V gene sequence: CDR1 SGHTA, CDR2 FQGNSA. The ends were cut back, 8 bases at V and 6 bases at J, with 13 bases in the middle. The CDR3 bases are TGTGCCAGCGGATTCGGGATGGCCGGGGAGCTGTTTTTT. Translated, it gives CASGFGMAGELFF.

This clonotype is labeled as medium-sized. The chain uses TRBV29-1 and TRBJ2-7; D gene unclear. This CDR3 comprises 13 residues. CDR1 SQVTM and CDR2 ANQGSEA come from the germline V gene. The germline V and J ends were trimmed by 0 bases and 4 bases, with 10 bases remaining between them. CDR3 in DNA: TGCAGCGTTGAAGAAGGGCAGAATTACGAGCAGTACTTC. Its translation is CSVEEGQNYEQYF.

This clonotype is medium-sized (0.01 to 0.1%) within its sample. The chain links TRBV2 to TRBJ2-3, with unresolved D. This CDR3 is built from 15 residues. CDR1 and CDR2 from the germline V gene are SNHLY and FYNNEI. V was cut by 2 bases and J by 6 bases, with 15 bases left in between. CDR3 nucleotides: TGTGCCAGCAGTGAAAGCGTAGGTCCTGGTGATACGCAGTATTTT. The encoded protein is CASSESVGPGDTQYF.

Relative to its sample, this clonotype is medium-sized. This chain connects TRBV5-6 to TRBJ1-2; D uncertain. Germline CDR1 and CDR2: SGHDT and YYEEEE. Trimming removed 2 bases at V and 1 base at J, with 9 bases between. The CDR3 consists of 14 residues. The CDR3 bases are TGTGCCAGCAGCTTCGGAGAGAATAACTATGGCTACACCTTC. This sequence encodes CASSFGENNYGYTF.

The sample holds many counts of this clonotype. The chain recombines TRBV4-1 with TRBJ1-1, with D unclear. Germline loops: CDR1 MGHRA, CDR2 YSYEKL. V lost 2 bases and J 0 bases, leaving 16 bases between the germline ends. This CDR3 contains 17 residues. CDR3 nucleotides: TGCGCCAGCAGCCAACGAAGTCAGAACCACATGAACACTGAAGCTTTCTTT. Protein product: CASSQRSQNHMNTEAFF.

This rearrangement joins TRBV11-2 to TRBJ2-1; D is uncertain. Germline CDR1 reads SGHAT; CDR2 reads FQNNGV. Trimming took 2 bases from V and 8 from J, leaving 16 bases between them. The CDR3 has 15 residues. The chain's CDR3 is CASSLLGLGIYEQFF. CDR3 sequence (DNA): TGTGCCAGCAGCTTACTTGGGTTAGGGATTTATGAGCAGTTCTTC.

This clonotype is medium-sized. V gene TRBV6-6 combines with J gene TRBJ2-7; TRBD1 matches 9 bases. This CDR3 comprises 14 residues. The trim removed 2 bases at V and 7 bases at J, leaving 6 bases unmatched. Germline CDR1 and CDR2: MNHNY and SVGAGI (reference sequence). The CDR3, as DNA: TGTGCCAGCAGTTACCCGGGACAGGGTTCGGAGCAGTACTTC. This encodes CASSYPGQGSEQYF.

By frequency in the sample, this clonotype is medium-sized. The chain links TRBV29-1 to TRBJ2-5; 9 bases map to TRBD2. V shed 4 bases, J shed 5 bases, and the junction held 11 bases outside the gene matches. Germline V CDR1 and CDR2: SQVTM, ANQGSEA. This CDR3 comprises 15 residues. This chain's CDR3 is CSVVGLAGRGETQYF. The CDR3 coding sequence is TGCAGCGTTGTCGGGCTAGCGGGGCGGGGGGAGACCCAGTACTTC. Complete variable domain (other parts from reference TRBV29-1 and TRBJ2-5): SAVISQKPSRDICQRGTSLTIQCQVDSQVTMMFWYRQQPGQSLTLIATANQGSEATYESGFVIDKFPISRPNLTFSTLTVSNMSPEDSSIYLCSVVGLAGRGETQYFGPGTRLLVL.